Sequencing of this T cell receptor (beta chain) was carried out in a study of beta chain features in type 1 diabetes. Study background: Similarity in age, gender and cell yields was seen between patients and healthy donors. General study points: Diminished insertions and augmented deletions at VDJ junctions characterized type 1 diabetes patients. Cells expressing TCR highly could be over-represented by cDNA sequencing.

This clone turned up a few times. Its specificity is unknown. cDNA synthesis used the whole RNA isolate, giving expressed TCRB sequences. This table comes from immunoSEQ multiplex PCR, and its TCRdb copy is limited to in-frame clones, with some not included. The sample gives hundreds of thousands of clones, about 14% of which show up once; more than 0.08% is in the top ten. The V and J ends lost 2 bases and 6 bases, in that order; junction bases with no gene match: 9. From germline, CDR1 is SGHDT and CDR2 YYEEEE. This CDR3 spans 15 amino acids. This chain joins TRBV5-6 and TRBJ2-3; 7 nucleotides agree with TRBD1. Input material: naive CD4+ T cells from blood. The clonotype comes from a man between 18 and 29 years old in good health. CDR3 loop: CASSLPTGSGDTQYF. CDR3 bases: TGTGCCAGCAGCTTACCGACAGGGTCAGGGGATACGCAGTATTTT.